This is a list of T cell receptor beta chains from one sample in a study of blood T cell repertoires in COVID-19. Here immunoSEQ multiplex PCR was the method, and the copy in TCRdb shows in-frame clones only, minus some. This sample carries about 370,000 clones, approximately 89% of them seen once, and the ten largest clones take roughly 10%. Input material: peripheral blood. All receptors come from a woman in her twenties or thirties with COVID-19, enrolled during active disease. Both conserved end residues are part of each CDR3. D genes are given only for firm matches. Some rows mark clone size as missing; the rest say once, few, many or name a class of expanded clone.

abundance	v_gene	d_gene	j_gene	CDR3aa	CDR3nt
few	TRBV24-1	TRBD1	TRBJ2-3	CATSDFGRTGAYTDTQYF	TGTGCCACCAGTGATTTCGGTCGCACAGGGGCCTACACAGATACGCAGTATTTT
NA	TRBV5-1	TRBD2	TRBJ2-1	CASSTGTSGIYEQFF	TGCGCCAGCAGCACCGGGACTAGCGGGATATATGAGCAGTTCTTC
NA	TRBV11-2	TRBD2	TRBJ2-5	CASSAGLAGIETQYF	TGTGCCAGCAGCGCGGGACTAGCGGGGATAGAGACCCAGTACTTC
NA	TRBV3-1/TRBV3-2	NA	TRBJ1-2	CASSLSPRGGGYGYTF	TGTGCCAGCAGCCTTTCCCCTCGGGGGGGCGGCTATGGCTACACCTTC
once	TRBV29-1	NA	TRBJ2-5	CSVALGGSWETQYF	TGCAGCGTTGCCCTCGGCGGTAGCTGGGAGACCCAGTACTTC
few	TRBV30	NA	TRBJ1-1	CAWSVPDRVNTEAFF	TGTGCCTGGAGTGTACCTGACAGAGTGAACACTGAAGCTTTCTTT
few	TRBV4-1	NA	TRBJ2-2	CASSQDRGGSSGELFF	TGCGCCAGCAGCCAAGATCGAGGGGGAAGCAGCGGGGAGCTGTTTTTT
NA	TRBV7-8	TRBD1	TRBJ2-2	CASSPGTGSGELFF	TGTGCCAGCAGCCCCGGGACAGGCTCCGGGGAGCTGTTTTTT
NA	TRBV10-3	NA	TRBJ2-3	CAIRAGSDTQYF	TGTGCCATCAGGGCGGGATCAGATACGCAGTATTTT
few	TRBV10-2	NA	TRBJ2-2	CASSERDTGELFF	TGCGCCAGCAGTGAGCGGGACACCGGGGAGCTGTTTTTT
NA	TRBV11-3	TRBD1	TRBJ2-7	CASSAGTGPTSEQYF	TGTGCCAGCAGCGCCGGGACAGGGCCTACGAGTGAGCAGTACTTC
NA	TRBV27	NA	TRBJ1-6	CASSLNSYNSPLHF	TGTGCCAGCAGTTTAAACAGTTATAATTCACCCCTCCACTTT
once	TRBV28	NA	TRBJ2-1	CASSLRGGLSYNEQFF	TGTGCCAGCAGTTTACGTGGGGGCCTCTCCTACAATGAGCAGTTCTTC
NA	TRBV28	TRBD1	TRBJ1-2	CASTRTGEVVLGYTF	TGTGCCAGCACTCGGACAGGGGAGGTCGTTCTCGGCTACACCTTC
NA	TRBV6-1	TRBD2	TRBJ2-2	CASSERSTAGGLGGELFF	TGTGCCAGCAGTGAAAGGAGCACAGCGGGAGGGCTCGGCGGGGAGCTGTTTTTT
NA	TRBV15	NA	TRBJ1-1	CATSRPGSNTEAFF	TGTGCCACCAGCAGACCAGGGTCCAACACTGAAGCTTTCTTT
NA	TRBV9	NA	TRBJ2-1	CASSASLTGSSYNEQFF	TGTGCCAGCAGCGCCTCCCTGACGGGGAGCTCCTACAATGAGCAGTTCTTC
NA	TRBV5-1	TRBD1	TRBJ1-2	CASSVGQGYGYTF	TGCGCCAGCAGCGTGGGACAGGGCTATGGCTACACCTTC
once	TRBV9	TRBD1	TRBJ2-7	CASSVEQGAEQYF	TGTGCCAGCAGCGTAGAACAGGGGGCCGAGCAGTACTTC
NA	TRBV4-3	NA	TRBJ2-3	CASSTGLSTDTQYF	TGCGCCAGCAGCACAGGACTAAGCACAGATACGCAGTATTTT
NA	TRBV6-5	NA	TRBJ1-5	CASNLWGGNQPQHF	TGTGCCAGCAATCTCTGGGGCGGAAATCAGCCCCAGCATTTT
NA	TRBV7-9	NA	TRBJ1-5	CASSLDQGRNQPQHF	TGTGCCAGCAGCTTAGATCAGGGCCGCAATCAGCCCCAGCATTTT
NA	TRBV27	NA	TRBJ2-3	CASSDVAVSTDTQYF	TGTGCCAGCAGTGACGTAGCGGTTTCCACAGATACGCAGTATTTT